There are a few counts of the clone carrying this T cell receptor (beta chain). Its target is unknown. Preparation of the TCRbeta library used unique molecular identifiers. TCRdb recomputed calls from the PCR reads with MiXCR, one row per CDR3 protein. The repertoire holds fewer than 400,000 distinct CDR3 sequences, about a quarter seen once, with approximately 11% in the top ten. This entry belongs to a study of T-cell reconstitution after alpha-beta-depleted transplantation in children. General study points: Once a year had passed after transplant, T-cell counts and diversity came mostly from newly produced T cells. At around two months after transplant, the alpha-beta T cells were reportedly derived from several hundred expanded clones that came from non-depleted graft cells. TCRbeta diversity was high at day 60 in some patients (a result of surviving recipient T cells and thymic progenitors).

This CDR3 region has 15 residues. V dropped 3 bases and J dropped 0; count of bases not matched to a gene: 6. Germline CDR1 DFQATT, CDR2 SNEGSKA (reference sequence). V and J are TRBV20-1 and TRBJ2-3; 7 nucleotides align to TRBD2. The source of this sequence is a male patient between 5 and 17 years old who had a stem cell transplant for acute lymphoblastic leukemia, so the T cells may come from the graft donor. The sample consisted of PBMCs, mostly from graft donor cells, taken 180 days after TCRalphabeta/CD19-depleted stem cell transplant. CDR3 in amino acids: CSARTGLPSTDTQYF. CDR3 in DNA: TGCAGTGCTAGGACGGGACTACCGAGCACAGATACGCAGTATTTT.